This TCR beta chain comes out of a study of blood T cells in healthy people across ages. Germline CDR1 and CDR2: MNHEY and SVGAGI. The CDR3 covers 15 residues. V was shortened by 6 bases and J by 1 base, with 13 bases between the two germline ends. A second about 6 to 11 cycle PCR used barcoded and J-beta primers. TCRdb re-derived calls from the 5' RACE reads in MiXCR, one entry per CDR3 protein. Among over a million distinct CDR3 sequences listed, 45% to 70% were seen once. V usage is TRBV6-5 and J usage is TRBJ2-1, with D maybe TRBD1 (6 bases). The TCR comes from a man younger than 30 in good health. Sequenced: blood. Here the CDR3 reads CASRRSGDSYNEQFF. The CDR3 DNA is TGTGCCAGCAGGCGTTCAGGGGATTCCTACAATGAGCAGTTCTTC.